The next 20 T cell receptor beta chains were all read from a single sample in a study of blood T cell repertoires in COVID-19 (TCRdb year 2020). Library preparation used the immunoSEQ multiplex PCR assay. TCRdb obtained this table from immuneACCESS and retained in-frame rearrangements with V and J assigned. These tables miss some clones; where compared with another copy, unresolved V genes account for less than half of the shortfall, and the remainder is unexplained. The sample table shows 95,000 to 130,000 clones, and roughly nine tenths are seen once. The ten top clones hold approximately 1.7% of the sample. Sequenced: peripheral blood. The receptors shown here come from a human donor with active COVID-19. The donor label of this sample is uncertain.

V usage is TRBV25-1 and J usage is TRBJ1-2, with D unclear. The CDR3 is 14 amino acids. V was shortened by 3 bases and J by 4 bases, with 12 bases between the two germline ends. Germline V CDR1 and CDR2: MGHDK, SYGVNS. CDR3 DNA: TGTGCCAGCAGTGATGTCGGAGTTTTCTATGGCTACACCTTC. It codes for CASSDVGVFYGYTF.

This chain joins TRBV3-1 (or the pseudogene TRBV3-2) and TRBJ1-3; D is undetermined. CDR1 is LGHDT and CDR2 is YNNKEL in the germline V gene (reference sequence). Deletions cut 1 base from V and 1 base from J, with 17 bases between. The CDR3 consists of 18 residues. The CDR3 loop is CASSQVAAGGFSGNTIYF. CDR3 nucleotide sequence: TGTGCCAGCAGCCAAGTTGCGGCAGGAGGTTTTTCTGGAAACACCATATATTTT.

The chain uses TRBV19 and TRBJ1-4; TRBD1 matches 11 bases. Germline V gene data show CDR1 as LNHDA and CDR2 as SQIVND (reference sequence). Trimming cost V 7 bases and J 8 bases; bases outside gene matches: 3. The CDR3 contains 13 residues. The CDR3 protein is CASTRTGGEKLFF. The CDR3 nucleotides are TGTGCCAGTACGAGGACAGGGGGCGAAAAACTGTTTTTT.

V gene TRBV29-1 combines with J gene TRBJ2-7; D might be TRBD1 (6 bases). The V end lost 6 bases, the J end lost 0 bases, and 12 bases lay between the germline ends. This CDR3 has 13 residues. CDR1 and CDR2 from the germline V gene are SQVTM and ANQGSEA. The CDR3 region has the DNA TGCAGCGTGACCGACAGGAGCTCCTACGAGCAGTACTTC. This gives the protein CSVTDRSSYEQYF.

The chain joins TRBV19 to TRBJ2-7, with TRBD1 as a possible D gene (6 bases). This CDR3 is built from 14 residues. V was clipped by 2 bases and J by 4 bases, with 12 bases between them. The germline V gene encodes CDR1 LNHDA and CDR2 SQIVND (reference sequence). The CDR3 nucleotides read TGTGCCAGTAGTATAACAGGGAATCGGTACGAGCAGTACTTC. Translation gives CASSITGNRYEQYF.

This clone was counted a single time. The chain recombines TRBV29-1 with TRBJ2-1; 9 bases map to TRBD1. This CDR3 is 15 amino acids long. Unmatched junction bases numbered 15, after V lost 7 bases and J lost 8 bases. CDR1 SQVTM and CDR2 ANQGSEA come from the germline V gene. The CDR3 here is CSAEGGTGSTDEQFF. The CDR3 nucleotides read TGCAGCGCAGAAGGCGGGACAGGGAGTACGGATGAGCAGTTCTTC.

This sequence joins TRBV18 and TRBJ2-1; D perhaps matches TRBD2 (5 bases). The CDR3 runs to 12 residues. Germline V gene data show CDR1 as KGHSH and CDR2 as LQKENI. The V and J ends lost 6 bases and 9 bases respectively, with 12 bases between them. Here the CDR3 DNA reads TGTGCCAGCTCGAGGGTGTGGGGTGAGCAGTTCTTC. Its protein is CASSRVWGEQFF. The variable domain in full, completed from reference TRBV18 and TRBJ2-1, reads NAGVMQNPRHLVRRRGQEARLRCSPMKGHSHVYWYRQLPEEGLKFMVYLQKENIIDESGMPKERFSAEFPKEGPSILRIQQVVRGDSAAYFCASSRVWGEQFFGPGTRLTVL.

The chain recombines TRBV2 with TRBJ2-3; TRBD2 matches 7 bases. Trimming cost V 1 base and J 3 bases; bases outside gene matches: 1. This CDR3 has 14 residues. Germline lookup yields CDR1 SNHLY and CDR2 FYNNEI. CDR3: CASSEGAGTDTQYF. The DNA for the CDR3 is TGTGCCAGCAGTGAAGGAGCGGGGACAGATACGCAGTATTTT.

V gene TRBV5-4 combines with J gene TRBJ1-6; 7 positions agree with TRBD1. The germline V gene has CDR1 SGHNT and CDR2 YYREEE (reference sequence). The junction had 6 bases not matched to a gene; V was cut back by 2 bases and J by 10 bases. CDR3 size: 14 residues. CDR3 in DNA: TGTGCCAGCAGCTTCAGACAGGGCCAATCACCCCTCCACTTT. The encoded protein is CASSFRQGQSPLHF.

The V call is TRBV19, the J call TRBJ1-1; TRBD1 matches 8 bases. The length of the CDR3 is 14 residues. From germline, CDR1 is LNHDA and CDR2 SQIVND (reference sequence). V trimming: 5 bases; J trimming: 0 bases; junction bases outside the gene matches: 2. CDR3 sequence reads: CASSWTGLNTEAFF. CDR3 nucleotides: TGTGCCAGTAGTTGGACAGGGCTGAACACTGAAGCTTTCTTT.

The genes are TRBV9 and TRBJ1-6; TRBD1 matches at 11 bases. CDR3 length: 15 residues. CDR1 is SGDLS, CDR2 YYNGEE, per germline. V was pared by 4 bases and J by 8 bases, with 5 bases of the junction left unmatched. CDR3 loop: CASSPRTGGYSPLHF. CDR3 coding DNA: TGTGCCAGCAGCCCCCGGACAGGGGGCTATTCACCCCTCCACTTT.

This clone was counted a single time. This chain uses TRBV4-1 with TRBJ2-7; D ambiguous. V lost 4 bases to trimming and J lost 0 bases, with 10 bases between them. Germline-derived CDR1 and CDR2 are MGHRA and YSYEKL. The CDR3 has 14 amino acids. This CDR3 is CASSPITYSYEQYF. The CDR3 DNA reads TGCGCCAGCAGCCCAATCACATACTCCTACGAGCAGTACTTC.

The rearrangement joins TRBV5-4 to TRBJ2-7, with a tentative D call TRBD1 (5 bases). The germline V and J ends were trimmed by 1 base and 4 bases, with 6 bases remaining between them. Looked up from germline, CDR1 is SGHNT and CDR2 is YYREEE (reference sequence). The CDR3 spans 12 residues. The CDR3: CASSLQGYEQYF. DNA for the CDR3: TGTGCCAGCAGCTTGCAGGGTTACGAGCAGTACTTC.

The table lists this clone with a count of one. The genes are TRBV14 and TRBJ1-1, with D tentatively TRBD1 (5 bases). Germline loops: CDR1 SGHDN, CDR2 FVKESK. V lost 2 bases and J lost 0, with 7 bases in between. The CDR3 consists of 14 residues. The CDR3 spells CASSQRGMNTEAFF. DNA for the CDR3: TGTGCCAGCAGCCAAAGGGGCATGAACACTGAAGCTTTCTTT.

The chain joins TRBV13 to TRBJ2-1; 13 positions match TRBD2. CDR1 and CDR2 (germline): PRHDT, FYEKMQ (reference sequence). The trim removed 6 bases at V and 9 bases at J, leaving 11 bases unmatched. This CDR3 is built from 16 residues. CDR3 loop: CASSEQLAGGLGEQFF. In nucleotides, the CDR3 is TGTGCCAGCAGTGAACAACTAGCGGGGGGGCTCGGTGAGCAGTTCTTC.

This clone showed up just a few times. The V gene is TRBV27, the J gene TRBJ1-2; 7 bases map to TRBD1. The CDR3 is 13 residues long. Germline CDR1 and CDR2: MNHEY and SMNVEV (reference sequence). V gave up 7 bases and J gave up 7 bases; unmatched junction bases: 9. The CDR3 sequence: CASKEGAPGGYTF. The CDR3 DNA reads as TGTGCCAGCAAAGAGGGGGCGCCGGGTGGCTACACCTTC.

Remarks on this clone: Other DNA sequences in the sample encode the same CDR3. The CDR3 bases are TGCAGCGTTGAGGGGGGGACGGGTAGCACAGATACGCAGTATTTT. Translation: CSVEGGTGSTDTQYF. The chain joins TRBV29-1 to TRBJ2-3; TRBD2 matches 7 bases. Germline V gene data show CDR1 as SQVTM and CDR2 as ANQGSEA. Germline trimming cut 3 bases from V and 0 bases from J; bases unmatched to any gene: 6. This CDR3 has 15 amino acids.

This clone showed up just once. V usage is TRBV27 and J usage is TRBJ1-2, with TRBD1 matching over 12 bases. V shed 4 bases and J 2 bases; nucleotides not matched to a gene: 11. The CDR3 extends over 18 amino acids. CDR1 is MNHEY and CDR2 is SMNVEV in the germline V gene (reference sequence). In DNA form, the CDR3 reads TGTGCCAGCAGTTGGGTCCTGGGACAGGGGGCGCTCAACTATGGCTACACCTTC. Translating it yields CASSWVLGQGALNYGYTF.

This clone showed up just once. The DNA of the CDR3 is TGTGCCAGCAGTTCAATCGATCGGGTGTGGGCTAATGAAAAACTGTTTTTT. It yields the protein CASSSIDRVWANEKLFF. The V gene is TRBV28, the J gene TRBJ1-4, with no clear D. Germline CDR1 MDHEN, CDR2 SYDVKM. The CDR3 is 17 amino acids. Deletions cut 4 bases from V and 3 bases from J, with 18 bases between.

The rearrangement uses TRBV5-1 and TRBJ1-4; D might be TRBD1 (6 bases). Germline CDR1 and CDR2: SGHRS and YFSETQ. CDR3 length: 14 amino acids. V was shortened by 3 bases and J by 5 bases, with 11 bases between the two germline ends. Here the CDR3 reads CASSSGHGNEKLFF. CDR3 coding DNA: TGCGCCAGCAGCTCGGGACACGGGAATGAAAAACTGTTTTTT.